Sequencing of this T cell receptor (beta chain) was carried out in a study of T cell repertoires in cytomegalovirus infection. Overall study: Indicated by public TCR beta signatures were CMV infection and matching HLA type.

J lost 3 bases, V lost 2 bases, and 6 bases had no gene match. Germline V CDR1 and CDR2: ENHRY, SYGVKD. The CDR3 has 16 residues. TCRdb re-called the reads through MiXCR, storing one row per CDR3 protein. Among under 850,000 distinct CDR3 sequences listed, approximately 34% were seen once. The TCR sequence derives from a human donor in good health (CMV status not recorded). Some clones in this sample may be carry-over from other donors' samples. The sample was PBMCs. The chain combines TRBV10-3 with TRBJ2-5; 10 positions agree with TRBD2. The CDR3 loop is CAISEDFSGGKETQYF. CDR3 nucleotides: TGTGCCATCAGTGAGGACTTTAGCGGGGGGAAAGAGACCCAGTACTTC.